This passage covers 30 T cell receptor beta chains from one sample sequenced in a study of blood T cells in healthy people across ages. For the second PCR, which ran for 7 to 11 cycles, a sample-barcoded 5' primer and a J-beta primer mix were used. Using its own MiXCR run on the 5' RACE reads, TCRdb lists one record per CDR3 protein. Among 910,000 or so distinct CDR3 sequences listed, roughly 51% were seen once. The sequenced sample consisted of blood. These receptors were obtained from an older woman in good health.

This clonotype appeared a single time. The V and J genes are TRBV7-9 and TRBJ2-7; no firm D call. Germline V CDR1 and CDR2: SEHNR, FQNEAQ (reference sequence). The CDR3 has 13 residues. Between the trimmed V and J ends, which lost 4 bases and 7 bases, there was a span of 14 bases. The CDR3 region has the DNA TGTGCCAGCAGCTCCGTGGGTAAGGGTGAGCAGTACTTC. Translating it yields CASSSVGKGEQYF.

This rearrangement joins TRBV20-1 to TRBJ2-1; TRBD2 agrees at 15 bases. Germline CDR1 reads DFQATT; CDR2 reads SNEGSKA (reference sequence). J was trimmed by 10 bases and V by 7 bases; bases with no gene match: 2. CDR3 length: 12 residues. CDR3 sequence: CSGTSGREEQFF. As DNA, the CDR3 is TGCAGTGGGACTAGCGGGAGGGAGGAGCAGTTCTTC.

The chain combines TRBV7-2 with TRBJ1-5; weak D call: TRBD1 (6 bases). Germline assignment: CDR1 SGHTA and CDR2 FQGNSA. V was cut by 8 bases and J by 4 bases, with 21 bases left in between. There are 16 residues in the CDR3. The CDR3 DNA sequence: TGTGCCAGCCGCAGGCAGGGGACAACTATTAATCAGCCCCAGCATTTT. Translated, it gives CASRRQGTTINQPQHF.

Only a few counts were recorded for this clonotype. The V call is TRBV20-1, the J call TRBJ2-1; TRBD1 is a possible D gene (5 bases). The V gene lost 4 bases and the J gene lost 8 bases, with 18 bases spanning the gap. Germline lookup yields CDR1 DFQATT and CDR2 SNEGSKA (reference sequence). The CDR3 loop spans 14 amino acids. CDR3 sequence reads: CSANPTIRVHEQFF. The CDR3 nucleotides read TGCAGTGCTAACCCCACTATCAGGGTCCATGAGCAGTTCTTC.

This clonotype was seen a few times. V gene TRBV6-2 or TRBV6-3 combines with J gene TRBJ1-2; TRBD1 aligns across 8 bases. Germline CDR1 reads MNHEY; CDR2 reads SVGEGT. The CDR3 runs to 16 residues. Unmatched junction bases numbered 15, after V lost 8 bases and J lost 4 bases. Here the CDR3 reads CASSWSGQGTIYGYTF. The CDR3 DNA reads TGTGCCAGCTCGTGGTCCGGACAGGGAACTATCTATGGCTACACCTTC.

This clonotype was seen more than once but under ten times. Here the CDR3 DNA reads TGCGCCAGCAGCTTGAACGAAAACTATAATTCACCCCTCCACTTT. Its translation is CASSLNENYNSPLHF. The chain combines TRBV5-1 with TRBJ1-6; no firm D call. Germline loops: CDR1 SGHRS, CDR2 YFSETQ. The germline V and J ends were trimmed by 1 base and 3 bases, with 8 bases remaining between them. The CDR3 contains 15 residues.

CDR3 sequence: CASSPRTSDSPYNEQFF. CDR3 nucleotides: TGTGCCAGCAGCCCTCGGACTAGCGACTCACCTTACAATGAGCAGTTCTTC. The rearrangement joins TRBV7-9 to TRBJ2-1; 9 bases match TRBD2. The CDR3 loop spans 17 amino acids. Germline values: CDR1 SEHNR, CDR2 FQNEAQ (reference sequence). V was pared by 5 bases and J by 4 bases, with 12 bases of the junction left unmatched.

The V and J genes are TRBV3-1 and TRBJ2-1; possible D gene TRBD1, 6 bases. This CDR3 region has 15 residues. V was shortened by 4 bases and J by 2 bases, with 12 bases between the two germline ends. Germline V lookup: CDR1 LGHDT, CDR2 YNNKEL (reference sequence). The CDR3 coding sequence is TGTGCCAGCAGCCGGATCCAGGGGACCTACAATGAGCAGTTCTTC. It yields the protein CASSRIQGTYNEQFF.

V is TRBV29-1 and J is TRBJ2-1, with unresolved D. CDR3 length equals 13 residues. Germline loops: CDR1 SQVTM, CDR2 ANQGSEA. V was clipped by 1 base and J by 5 bases, with 9 bases between them. Here the CDR3 reads CSVEATRDNEQFF. CDR3 in DNA: TGCAGCGTTGAAGCTACCCGTGACAATGAGCAGTTCTTC.

The J gene is TRBJ2-1, the V gene TRBV5-1, with a weak D call TRBD2 (6 bases). V was shortened by 5 bases and J by 8 bases, with 17 bases between the two germline ends. CDR1 is SGHRS, CDR2 YFSETQ, per germline. CDR3 length equals 14 residues. DNA for the CDR3: TGCGCCAGCAGTCGAGCGGGTTGGGGCGATGAGCAGTTCTTC. The encoded protein is CASSRAGWGDEQFF. Complete variable domain (other parts from reference TRBV5-1 and TRBJ2-1): KAGVTQTPRYLIKTRGQQVTLSCSPISGHRSVSWYQQTPGQGLQFLFEYFSETQRNKGNFPGRFSGRQFSNSRSEMNVSTLELGDSALYLCASSRAGWGDEQFFGPGTRLTVL.

The J gene is TRBJ2-4, the V gene TRBV15; TRBD1 aligns across 7 bases. V shed 4 bases, J shed 1 base, and the junction held 4 bases outside the gene matches. The CDR3 sequence is 15 residues long. Germline CDR1 reads LNHNV; CDR2 reads YYDKDF (reference sequence). The CDR3 DNA sequence: TGTGCCACCAGCAAAGGGGGACAGGCCAAAAACATTCAGTACTTC. Its translation is CATSKGGQAKNIQYF.

This chain uses TRBV5-6 with TRBJ2-5; 8 nucleotides agree with TRBD1. TRBJ2-7 matches the DNA end more closely, so the J call is doubtful. The CDR3 has 15 amino acids. CDR1 is SGHDT, CDR2 YYEEEE, per germline. The CDR3 protein is CASSRRQGSPYEQYF. The CDR3, as DNA: TGTGCCAGCAGTCGAAGACAGGGGTCCCCCTACGAGCAGTACTTC.

This chain connects TRBV7-2 to TRBJ1-1; 7 nucleotides align to TRBD1. V shed 1 base and J 8 bases; nucleotides not matched to a gene: 4. The CDR3 is 13 amino acids. The V gene's germline CDR1 is SGHTA and CDR2 FQGNSA. The DNA for the CDR3 is TGTGCCAGCAGCTTAGAGTACAGGGGCGAAGCTTTCTTT. It specifies CASSLEYRGEAFF.

The rearrangement uses TRBV18 and TRBJ1-2, with D tentatively TRBD1 (5 bases). With 2 bases removed from V and 13 bases from J, the gap between germline ends came to 17 bases. Germline V lookup: CDR1 KGHSH, CDR2 LQKENI. The CDR3 loop spans 13 amino acids. For the CDR3, the DNA is TGTGCCAGCTCACCAACGTCCGACAGTCAGTTCACCTTC. As protein: CASSPTSDSQFTF. Full variable domain (rest looked up from reference TRBV18 and TRBJ1-2): NAGVMQNPRHLVRRRGQEARLRCSPMKGHSHVYWYRQLPEEGLKFMVYLQKENIIDESGMPKERFSAEFPKEGPSILRIQQVVRGDSAAYFCASSPTSDSQFTFGSGTRLTVV.

This clonotype was seen many times. The chain combines TRBV11-2 with TRBJ2-5; D unresolved. V lost 6 bases and J 5 bases, leaving 7 bases between the germline ends. Germline V gene data show CDR1 as SGHAT and CDR2 as FQNNGV. The CDR3 consists of 11 residues. This CDR3 reads CASRTGETQYF. The CDR3 DNA reads TGTGCCAGCAGAACTGGGGAGACCCAGTACTTC.

This clonotype was picked up a small number of times. V usage is TRBV24-1 and J usage is TRBJ1-5; D is ambiguous. Between the trimmed V and J ends, which lost 6 bases and 4 bases, there was a span of 9 bases. The germline V gene has CDR1 KGHDR and CDR2 SFDVKD. The CDR3 extends over 13 amino acids. The CDR3 DNA is TGTGCCACCAGTAAGTCGGGAAATCAGCCCCAGCATTTT. Its translation: CATSKSGNQPQHF.

This clonotype was found many times. In DNA, the CDR3 is TGTGCCAGCAGCGTGGCGGGACTAGCGGCCACAGATACGCAGTATTTT. This sequence encodes CASSVAGLAATDTQYF. The chain joins TRBV9 to TRBJ2-3; TRBD2 matches 11 bases. J was trimmed by 2 bases and V by 2 bases; bases with no gene match: 4. In germline, CDR1 is SGDLS, CDR2 YYNGEE. The CDR3 totals 16 residues.

This clonotype occurred a few times. This chain links TRBV11-2 with TRBJ2-1; 9 bases match TRBD1. The V and J ends lost 5 bases and 1 base, in that order; junction bases with no gene match: 21. CDR3 length equals 21 residues. Germline V gives CDR1 SGHAT, CDR2 FQNNGV. The CDR3 bases are TGTGCCAGCAGCGGATCCCGTTGGGGACAGGGTGGTGGGTTGTCCTACAATGAGCAGTTCTTC. It specifies CASSGSRWGQGGGLSYNEQFF.

The genes are TRBV20-1 and TRBJ1-5; possible D gene TRBD1, 5 bases. The CDR3 is made up of 15 amino acids. In germline, CDR1 is DFQATT, CDR2 SNEGSKA (reference sequence). Trimming stripped 0 bases from V and 3 bases from J, with 12 bases between. The CDR3 DNA is TGCAGTGCTAGAGATCAAGGGACGGTCAATCAGCCCCAGCATTTT. It encodes CSARDQGTVNQPQHF.

The genes are TRBV5-6 and TRBJ2-7; D gene unclear. The CDR3 sequence is 13 residues long. CDR1 is SGHDT and CDR2 is YYEEEE in the germline V gene. The V end lost 2 bases, the J end lost 6 bases, and 12 bases lay between the germline ends. The CDR3 nucleotides read TGTGCCAGCAGCTTCCGACCTCGTAGCGAGCAGTACTTC. Protein product: CASSFRPRSEQYF.

The CDR3 region is CASSLTLAGGTGELFF. CDR3 DNA: TGTGCCAGCAGCTTAACACTAGCGGGGGGCACCGGGGAGCTGTTTTTT. J is TRBJ2-2 and V is TRBV7-3; 12 positions agree with TRBD2. Per the germline V gene, CDR1 is SGHTA and CDR2 is FQGTGA. This CDR3 has 16 amino acids. After removal of 0 bases from V and 4 bases from J, the junction contained 0 bases not matched to a gene.

CDR3 sequence: CASSPRRWGGGYTF. Here the CDR3 DNA reads TGTGCCAGCAGCCCCCGAAGGTGGGGGGGTGGCTACACCTTC. The gene calls are TRBV7-8 and TRBJ1-2; possibly TRBD1 for D (5 bases). The V end lost 5 bases, the J end lost 7 bases, and 17 bases lay between the germline ends. The germline V gene has CDR1 SGHVS and CDR2 FQNEAQ. The CDR3 runs 14 residues.

The genes are TRBV20-1 and TRBJ1-2, with D tentatively TRBD1 (5 bases). From germline, CDR1 is DFQATT and CDR2 SNEGSKA (reference sequence). CDR3 length: 13 residues. V lost 3 bases to trimming and J lost 5 bases, with 13 bases between them. CDR3 in amino acids: CSARPGGEYGYTF. The CDR3 DNA is TGCAGTGCTAGGCCGGGGGGAGAGTATGGCTACACCTTC.

This clonotype showed up just a few times. The gene calls are TRBV5-1 and TRBJ1-4; D perhaps matches TRBD1 (6 bases). This CDR3 has 15 amino acids. From germline, CDR1 is SGHRS and CDR2 YFSETQ. Between the trimmed V and J ends, which lost 2 bases and 1 base, there was a span of 9 bases. CDR3 nucleotides: TGCGCCAGCAGCTTAGGGGGGAAAACTAATGAAAAACTGTTTTTT. Its protein product is CASSLGGKTNEKLFF.

A note on this clonotype: One end of the junction does not line up with germline, which may come from a read error. The V and J genes are TRBV4-3 and TRBJ2-2; no reliable D call. Germline V gene sequence: CDR1 LGHNA, CDR2 YSLEER. The CDR3 sequence is 16 residues long. As DNA, the CDR3 is TGCACCAGCAGCCAAGATAACTCAAGGAACACCGGGGAGCTGTTTTTT. This encodes CTSSQDNSRNTGELFF.

This clonotype was counted many times. This chain links TRBV3-1 with TRBJ2-3; D possibly matches TRBD1 or TRBD2 (5 bases each). This CDR3 is 16 amino acids long. Trimming stripped 4 bases from V and 0 bases from J, with 14 bases between. Germline loops: CDR1 LGHDT, CDR2 YNNKEL (reference sequence). The chain's CDR3 is CASSRSRDPSTDTQYF. CDR3 in DNA: TGTGCCAGCAGCCGAAGTCGGGACCCGAGCACAGATACGCAGTATTTT.

This clonotype was picked up a small number of times. The genes are TRBV15 and TRBJ2-4; tentatively, D is TRBD1 (5 bases). This CDR3 spans 15 amino acids. V was shortened by 0 bases and J by 8 bases, with 14 bases between the two germline ends. In germline, CDR1 is LNHNV, CDR2 YYDKDF (reference sequence). The CDR3 coding sequence is TGTGCCACCAGCAGAGATAAGGACACGGCTTACATTCAGTACTTC. This codes for CATSRDKDTAYIQYF.

This clonotype has at least ten counts. The chain joins TRBV4-2 to TRBJ2-7; D could derive from TRBD1 or TRBD2 (5 bases each). The V gene lost 3 bases and the J gene lost 6 bases, with 15 bases spanning the gap. CDR3 size: 14 residues. Germline CDR1 and CDR2: LGHNA and YNFKEQ. This chain's CDR3 is CASSHPGGTLEQYF. The CDR3 DNA reads as TGTGCCAGCAGCCACCCTGGTGGGACCCTCGAGCAGTACTTC.

CDR3 bases: TGTGCCAGCAGTTTTGGACGGGGAGCCTTCTACGAGCAGTACTTC. Its translation is CASSFGRGAFYEQYF. The chain recombines TRBV6-1 with TRBJ2-7; weak D call: TRBD2 (5 bases). The germline gives CDR1 MNHNS, CDR2 SASEGT. Trimming pared 5 bases from V and 3 bases from J, leaving 17 bases between. This CDR3 is built from 15 residues.

The gene calls are TRBV6-1 and TRBJ2-3, with D perhaps TRBD1 or TRBD2 (7 bases each). CDR3 size: 18 residues. CDR1 and CDR2 (germline): MNHNS, SASEGT. Trimming took off 6 bases at V and 0 bases at J, with 22 bases between the two ends. The CDR3 here is CASSRTGTAGHSTDTQYF. The CDR3 bases are TGTGCCAGCAGCAGAACAGGGACAGCGGGACATAGCACAGATACGCAGTATTTT.